This entry describes one T cell receptor (beta chain). This sample was included in a study of blood T cell repertoires in COVID-19. Study as a whole: Some COVID-19 samples were acute and others convalescent; all came from the United States, Italy and Spain.

This CDR3 spans 15 amino acids. From germline, CDR1 is MDHEN and CDR2 SYDVKM. J lost 6 bases, V lost 4 bases, and 11 bases had no gene match. Assay: immunoSEQ multiplex PCR; the TCRdb copy retains only in-frame clones and omits some. The sample holds 150,000 or so clones, 75% to 90% seen once. Those enrolled, adults aged roughly 18 to 90 years, came from 20 to 25 US areas. Material for sequencing was PBMCs or T cells enriched from blood (not recorded which). This chain joins TRBV28 and TRBJ1-2; TRBD1 matches 7 bases. The sequence derives from a woman aged 35 to 49 who had been exposed to COVID-19. The CDR3, as DNA: TGTGCCAGCAGTTCCTACGACAGGGAGTTCGATGGCTACACCTTC. It codes for CASSSYDREFDGYTF.